The sequence of this T cell receptor beta chain was determined in a study of blood T cell repertoires in COVID-19. Study details: Acute and convalescent COVID-19 samples came from the United States, Italy and Spain. Sources were T cells, B-cell-depleted T cells, or PBMCs; the material itself was cDNA or gDNA.

Germline loops: CDR1 MNHEY, CDR2 SMNVEV (reference sequence). V was cut by 7 bases and J by 4 bases, with 16 bases left in between. The CDR3 has 15 amino acids. How the authors handled the data: Amplification with reference gene primers provided the estimates of nucleated cell counts. Here immunoSEQ multiplex PCR was the method, and the copy in TCRdb shows in-frame clones only, minus some. V and J calls and clone size come straight from that table; D and trimming were deduced from the DNA. This sample has approximately 180,000 clones, with about four fifths found just once. This sequence joins TRBV27 and TRBJ2-2; tentatively, D is TRBD1 (6 bases). This sequence was found in a woman between 70 and 85 years old with acute or convalescent COVID-19. The sequencing sample was made of peripheral blood. CDR3 bases: TGTGCCAGCACCCACCAGAGGGGGAGCACCGGGGAGCTGTTTTTT. It encodes CASTHQRGSTGELFF.